These 21 T cell receptor beta chains were all obtained from the same sample, sequenced in a study of cytomegalovirus exposure and HLA in healthy donors. Researchers ran the PCR with 60 Vbeta and 13 Jbeta primers. Measured with immunoSEQ multiplex PCR; TCRdb has only the in-frame clones, and not every one. The repertoire holds about 140,000 clones, with around 76% as singletons. Sequenced input: PBMCs. The receptors were sampled from a man aged 18 to 29 in good health and CMV-seronegative.

The chain links TRBV5-1 to TRBJ2-3; weak D call: TRBD2 (5 bases). Trimming cost V 3 bases and J 4 bases, with 12 bases left between them. Germline CDR1 reads SGHRS; CDR2 reads YFSETQ. The CDR3 extends over 14 amino acids. The CDR3 loop is CASSSVEGPDTQYF. The CDR3, as DNA: TGCGCCAGCAGCTCTGTCGAGGGCCCAGATACGCAGTATTTT. Full variable domain (rest looked up from reference TRBV5-1 and TRBJ2-3): KAGVTQTPRYLIKTRGQQVTLSCSPISGHRSVSWYQQTPGQGLQFLFEYFSETQRNKGNFPGRFSGRQFSNSRSEMNVSTLELGDSALYLCASSSVEGPDTQYFGPGTRLTVL.

In its sample, this clone was seen a few times. The chain uses TRBV5-6 and TRBJ2-7, with a weak D call TRBD1 (5 bases). V shed 0 bases and J shed 2 bases, with 9 bases lying between them. The CDR3 loop spans 14 amino acids. The germline V gene encodes CDR1 SGHDT and CDR2 YYEEEE. The CDR3 coding sequence is TGTGCCAGCAGCTTGGGACAGTTAGCCTACGAGCAGTACTTC. Amino acid sequence: CASSLGQLAYEQYF.

This chain links TRBV9 with TRBJ1-4, with TRBD1 identical over 7 bases. V trimming: 3 bases; J trimming: 5 bases; junction bases outside the gene matches: 10. Germline V lookup: CDR1 SGDLS, CDR2 YYNGEE. The CDR3 is made up of 16 amino acids. The CDR3 reads CASSGLGDSSNEKLFF. In DNA form, the CDR3 reads TGTGCCAGCAGCGGATTGGGGGACAGTTCAAATGAAAAACTGTTTTTT.

The J gene is TRBJ2-5, the V gene TRBV6-1; TRBD2 matches at 8 bases. Matching the DNA end better, TRBJ2-7 makes the J call doubtful. Looked up from germline, CDR1 is MNHNS and CDR2 is SASEGT. The CDR3 length is 15 residues. CDR3 region: CASSDPRRGAYEQYF. In DNA form, the CDR3 reads TGTGCCAGCAGTGATCCGAGGCGGGGGGCGTACGAGCAGTACTTC.

The genes are TRBV29-1 and TRBJ2-2, with TRBD2 as a possible D gene (5 bases). The germline V gene has CDR1 SQVTM and CDR2 ANQGSEA. The CDR3 consists of 14 residues. V lost 6 bases and J 6 bases, leaving 17 bases between the germline ends. The CDR3 region has the DNA TGCAGCGTCGGGATTTCACGTGGGGCCGGGGAGCTGTTTTTT. Amino acid sequence: CSVGISRGAGELFF.

The chain recombines TRBV20-1 with TRBJ2-5, with D perhaps TRBD1 (5 bases). V was cut by 4 bases and J by 5 bases, with 8 bases left in between. Germline V gene sequence: CDR1 DFQATT, CDR2 SNEGSKA (reference sequence). The CDR3 has 11 residues. CDR3 in amino acids: CSANYRETQYF. The CDR3 DNA sequence: TGCAGTGCTAACTACAGGGAGACCCAGTACTTC.

This chain joins TRBV2 and TRBJ2-3; a possible D gene is TRBD1 (5 bases). CDR1 and CDR2 (germline): SNHLY, FYNNEI. V was shortened by 3 bases and J by 2 bases, with 9 bases between the two germline ends. The CDR3 covers 14 residues. DNA for the CDR3: TGTGCCAGCAGTGACAGGGCCCCCACAGATACGCAGTATTTT. Its protein is CASSDRAPTDTQYF.

The V and J genes are TRBV5-1 and TRBJ2-6; TRBD1 is a possible D gene (6 bases). CDR3 length: 16 amino acids. Germline V gives CDR1 SGHRS, CDR2 YFSETQ. V dropped 6 bases and J dropped 0 bases, with 13 bases sitting between them. The CDR3 sequence is CASTGQTNSGANVLTF. CDR3 bases: TGCGCCAGCACAGGACAGACCAACTCTGGGGCCAACGTCCTGACTTTC.

CDR3 loop: CATSRDRGTGVSYEQYF. The DNA of the CDR3 is TGTGCCACCAGCAGAGATCGGGGGACAGGGGTTTCCTACGAGCAGTACTTC. The chain employs TRBV15 and TRBJ2-7; 10 nucleotides line up with TRBD1. The germline gives CDR1 LNHNV, CDR2 YYDKDF (reference sequence). The CDR3 sequence is 17 residues long. V lost 0 bases to trimming and J lost 1 base; unmatched junction nucleotides: 6. The variable domain in full, with the rest retrieved from reference TRBV15 and TRBJ2-7, is DAMVIQNPRYQVTQFGKPVTLSCSQTLNHNVMYWYQQKSSQAPKLLFHYYDKDFNNEADTPDNFQSRRPNTSFCFLDIRSPGLGDTAMYLCATSRDRGTGVSYEQYFGPGTRLTVT.

The V gene is TRBV7-3, the J gene TRBJ2-3, with 12 bases fitting TRBD2. Germline CDR1 SGHTA, CDR2 FQGTGA. J was trimmed by 4 bases and V by 2 bases; bases with no gene match: 7. CDR3 length: 17 residues. CDR3 sequence: CASSLLPSGRAADTQYF. The CDR3 nucleotides read TGTGCCAGCAGCTTACTTCCTAGCGGGAGGGCCGCAGATACGCAGTATTTT.

The rearrangement uses TRBV14 and TRBJ2-5; maybe TRBD1 (6 bases). Germline CDR1 and CDR2: SGHDN and FVKESK. This CDR3 spans 18 amino acids. Trimming took off 0 bases at V and 5 bases at J, with 22 bases between the two ends. The CDR3 is CASSQDLQGLGPRETQYF. CDR3 DNA: TGTGCCAGCAGCCAAGATTTGCAGGGGCTGGGCCCTCGGGAGACCCAGTACTTC.

This clone was counted at least ten times. The chain employs TRBV6-4 and TRBJ2-1; 10 bases fit TRBD2. The V segment lost 4 bases and the J segment 3 bases; nucleotides outside the gene matches: 3. Germline values: CDR1 MRHNA, CDR2 SNTAGT. The CDR3 spans 15 residues. CDR3 in amino acids: CASSVAGGDYNEQFF. CDR3 DNA: TGTGCCAGCAGTGTAGCGGGGGGCGACTACAATGAGCAGTTCTTC.

This chain joins TRBV18 and TRBJ2-5, with TRBD1 as a possible D gene (7 bases). The ends were cut back, 3 bases at V and 5 bases at J, with 19 bases in the middle. The germline V gene has CDR1 KGHSH and CDR2 LQKENI. CDR3 size: 16 residues. CDR3 sequence: CASSPDYEGAGETQYF. CDR3 in DNA: TGTGCCAGCTCACCGGACTATGAGGGGGCAGGGGAGACCCAGTACTTC.

The genes are TRBV27 and TRBJ1-1, with unresolved D. V dropped 4 bases and J dropped 1 base, with 10 bases sitting between them. CDR3 length: 14 residues. Germline V gene sequence: CDR1 MNHEY, CDR2 SMNVEV (reference sequence). Here the CDR3 DNA reads TGTGCCAGCAGTTATGCGGGTAAGAACACTGAAGCTTTCTTT. This translates into CASSYAGKNTEAFF.

V gene TRBV16 combines with J gene TRBJ2-7; 9 bases match TRBD1. V shed 3 bases and J 0 bases; nucleotides not matched to a gene: 6. The CDR3 spans 16 residues. Germline CDR1 and CDR2: KGHSY and FQNENV. DNA of the CDR3: TGTGCCAGCAGCCAGCCAGGGACAGGGAGCTCCTACGAGCAGTACTTC. Translating it yields CASSQPGTGSSYEQYF.

The chain combines TRBV10-3 with TRBJ2-3, with 13 bases matching TRBD2. Per germline, CDR1 ENHRY and CDR2 SYGVKD. This CDR3 contains 18 residues. The CDR3 DNA follows: TGTGACATGGTGACCGGGACTAGCGGGAACGAGGGCACAGATACGCAGTATTTT. This encodes CDMVTGTSGNEGTDTQYF.

The chain employs TRBV5-1 and TRBJ2-1, with a weak D call TRBD1 (5 bases). The CDR3 runs 16 residues. CDR1 and CDR2 from the germline V gene are SGHRS and YFSETQ. Trimming cost V 2 bases and J 4 bases, with 16 bases left between them. The CDR3 sequence: CASSFIQGIRYNEQFF. The CDR3 nucleotides read TGCGCCAGCAGCTTTATCCAGGGAATAAGGTACAATGAGCAGTTCTTC.

The chain uses TRBV2 and TRBJ2-3; TRBD1 matches 10 bases. V lost 10 bases and J lost 5; bases outside the gene matches: 6. CDR3 size: 13 residues. Per the germline V gene, CDR1 is SNHLY and CDR2 is FYNNEI. The CDR3 spells CATRQGAGDTQYF. The CDR3 DNA reads TGTGCCACCCGACAGGGGGCAGGAGATACGCAGTATTTT.

The chain recombines TRBV9 with TRBJ1-1, with 10 bases fitting TRBD1. This CDR3 is built from 15 residues. CDR1 is SGDLS, CDR2 YYNGEE, per germline. V gave up 3 bases and J gave up 2 bases; unmatched junction bases: 4. DNA for the CDR3: TGTGCCAGCAGCGGGACAGGGGGGGTAAACACTGAAGCTTTCTTT. Translated, it gives CASSGTGGVNTEAFF. The full variable domain, in which reference TRBV9 and TRBJ1-1 provide the parts outside the CDR3, is DSGVTQTPKHLITATGQRVTLRCSPRSGDLSVYWYQQSLDQGLQFLIQYYNGEERAKGNILERFSAQQFPDLHSELNLSSLELGDSALYFCASSGTGGVNTEAFFGQGTRLTVV.

The J gene is TRBJ1-4, the V gene TRBV5-1, with 12 bases lining up with TRBD1. With V trimmed by 3 bases and J by 8 bases, 14 bases remained unmatched. CDR1 and CDR2 from the germline V gene are SGHRS and YFSETQ. This CDR3 spans 18 amino acids. CDR3 DNA sequence: TGCGCCAGCAGCTCAACAACGCCGCCCGGGACAGGGGGCGAAAAACTGTTTTTT. It is translated as CASSSTTPPGTGGEKLFF. Full variable domain (remainder filled in from reference TRBV5-1 and TRBJ1-4): KAGVTQTPRYLIKTRGQQVTLSCSPISGHRSVSWYQQTPGQGLQFLFEYFSETQRNKGNFPGRFSGRQFSNSRSEMNVSTLELGDSALYLCASSSTTPPGTGGEKLFFGSGTQLSVL.

The gene calls are TRBV28 and TRBJ2-5, with TRBD1 as a possible D gene (6 bases). From germline, CDR1 is MDHEN and CDR2 SYDVKM. Trimming removed 8 bases from V and 1 base from J, with 17 bases in between. The CDR3 is 15 amino acids. The CDR3 coding sequence is TGTGCCAGCTCTACCCCGGGACACATCCAAGAGACCCAGTACTTC. Translated, it gives CASSTPGHIQETQYF.